The 10 T cell receptor beta chains below were found in one sample sequenced in a study of shared clonotypes between healthy human individuals (dated by TCRdb to 2018 to 2020). Libraries were constructed by the immunoSEQ multiplex PCR assay. TCRdb took this table from immuneACCESS and kept in-frame rearrangements with V and J called. Such tables lack part of the clones; where checked against another copy, unresolved V genes explain under half of the gap, and the rest is unexplained. The table for this sample lists roughly 1,100,000 clones; around 76% of them were counted only once. The ten largest clones add up to 1.4% of the sample. Sequenced input: memory CD4+ T cells sorted from blood. The cell subset or site label, read with the paper, signifies: CD45RA-negative fraction. The receptors were sampled from a man younger than 35 in good health.

A few counts support this clone. V is TRBV5-4 and J is TRBJ2-3; 8 nucleotides align to TRBD2. V lost 4 bases to trimming and J lost 1 base; unmatched junction nucleotides: 8. The V gene's germline CDR1 is SGHNT and CDR2 YYREEE (reference sequence). The CDR3 consists of 16 residues. The CDR3 sequence is CASSPQGREGTDTQYF. The CDR3 DNA follows: TGTGCCAGCAGCCCTCAAGGGCGGGAGGGCACAGATACGCAGTATTTT. Variable domain in full (rest from reference TRBV5-4 and TRBJ2-3): ETGVTQSPTHLIKTRGQQVTLRCSSQSGHNTVSWYQQALGQGPQFIFQYYREEENGRGNFPPRFSGLQFPNYSSELNVNALELDDSALYLCASSPQGREGTDTQYFGPGTRLTVL.

This clone was seen a few times. The gene calls are TRBV6-4 and TRBJ1-1, with D perhaps matching TRBD1 (6 bases). V shed 1 base and J shed 6 bases, with 18 bases lying between them. The CDR3 covers 16 residues. CDR1 and CDR2 from the germline V gene are MRHNA and SNTAGT. As DNA, the CDR3 is TGTGCCAGCAGTGACTTGGGGAGGGGGATCCGGGCTGAAGCTTTCTTT. Protein: CASSDLGRGIRAEAFF.

The chain links TRBV2 to TRBJ2-3; the D gene is possibly TRBD2 (5 bases). The CDR3 extends over 14 amino acids. Germline CDR1 reads SNHLY; CDR2 reads FYNNEI. Trimming took 0 bases from V and 7 from J, leaving 11 bases between them. CDR3 sequence reads: CASSEAGVSHTQYF. The CDR3 DNA sequence: TGTGCCAGCAGTGAAGCCGGGGTATCACATACGCAGTATTTT.

The rearrangement joins TRBV6-1 to TRBJ2-6; D is uncertain. Germline lookup yields CDR1 MNHNS and CDR2 SASEGT. The CDR3 extends over 14 amino acids. V was shortened by 4 bases and J by 0 bases, with 4 bases between the two germline ends. The CDR3 reads CASSVFSGANVLTF. In DNA, the CDR3 is TGTGCCAGCAGTGTGTTCTCTGGGGCCAACGTCCTGACTTTC.

With regard to this clone: Other DNA sequences from this sample encode an identical CDR3 as well. The chain employs TRBV30 and TRBJ1-5; tentatively, D is TRBD1 (6 bases). Germline values: CDR1 GTSNPN, CDR2 SVGIG (reference sequence). This CDR3 has 15 residues. V lost 0 bases and J lost 7, with 16 bases in between. CDR3 sequence reads: CAWSVRGAWGQPQHF. DNA for the CDR3: TGTGCCTGGAGTGTAAGGGGGGCTTGGGGACAGCCCCAGCATTTT.

As for this clone: A much larger clonotype is one base distant, so this may be a read error. The rearrangement uses TRBV7-3 and TRBJ1-2; TRBD1 matches 9 bases. The trim removed 2 bases at V and 2 bases at J, leaving 0 bases unmatched. This CDR3 comprises 14 residues. CDR1 and CDR2 (germline): SGHTA, FQGTGA. CDR3: CASSLGTGNYGYTF. Written as DNA, the CDR3 is TGTGCCAGCAGCTTAGGGACAGGGAACTATGGCTACACCTTC. The whole variable domain, filled in from reference TRBV7-3 and TRBJ1-2, reads GAGVSQTPSNKVTEKGKYVELRCDPISGHTALYWYRQSLGQGPEFLIYFQGTGAADDSGLPNDRFFAVRPEGSVSTLKIQRTERGDSAVYLCASSLGTGNYGYTFGSGTRLTVV.

This chain joins TRBV7-6 and TRBJ2-3; TRBD2 matches 13 bases. The CDR3 covers 16 residues. The V gene end was trimmed by 6 bases and the J gene end by 3 bases; junction bases not matched to a gene: 6. From germline, CDR1 is SGHVS and CDR2 FNYEAQ. CDR3: CASRRLAGGATDTQYF. DNA of the CDR3: TGTGCCAGCAGAAGACTAGCGGGGGGCGCTACAGATACGCAGTATTTT.

The CDR3 sequence: CASGRSYEQYF. The DNA of the CDR3 is TGTGCCAGCGGACGGAGCTACGAGCAGTACTTC. The chain is built from TRBV6-1 and TRBJ2-7; no reliable D call. This CDR3 is 11 amino acids long. V was cut by 8 bases and J by 3 bases, with 8 bases left in between. Germline loops: CDR1 MNHNS, CDR2 SASEGT.

As for this clone: A far larger clone is one nucleotide away, so this likely arose from a read error. V is TRBV9 and J is TRBJ2-1; D ambiguous. The CDR3 has 15 amino acids. Per the germline V gene, CDR1 is SGDLS and CDR2 is YYNGEE. The CDR3 sequence is CASSVEGAAYNGQFF. The CDR3 DNA is TGTGCCAGCAGCGTAGAGGGCGCCGCTTACAATGGGCAGTTCTTC.

The gene calls are TRBV10-3 and TRBJ2-1; 10 bases map to TRBD2. The CDR3 sequence is 14 residues long. V shed 10 bases and J 8 bases; nucleotides not matched to a gene: 11. From germline, CDR1 is ENHRY and CDR2 SYGVKD. CDR3 coding DNA: TGTGCCACCACAACTAGCGGGGCTGTCGATGAGCAGTTCTTC. Protein product: CATTTSGAVDEQFF.